Below, 2 T cell receptor beta chains from the same sample are listed, as sequenced in a study of T cell repertoires in cytomegalovirus infection. TCRdb reprocessed the reads via MiXCR and lists one record per CDR3 protein. This sample yields hundreds of thousands of distinct CDR3 sequences, of which 15% to 20% are seen a single time; around 12% belongs to the top ten. The source material was PBMCs. The receptors originated from a human donor in good health (CMV status not recorded). Some clones in this sample may be carry-over from other donors' samples.

This clonotype was seen a handful of times. Here the CDR3 DNA reads TGTGCCAGCAGACAAGGGGGGGTTGACGAGCAGTACTTC. Its protein is CASRQGGVDEQYF. V is TRBV28 and J is TRBJ2-7; possible D gene TRBD2, 7 bases. The ends were cut back, 6 bases at V and 5 bases at J, with 14 bases in the middle. The CDR3 length is 13 residues. The V gene's germline CDR1 is MDHEN and CDR2 SYDVKM.

The table lists this clonotype with a few counts. The genes are TRBV28 and TRBJ1-5, with unresolved D. CDR1 is MDHEN, CDR2 SYDVKM, per germline. V was shortened by 4 bases and J by 0 bases, with 13 bases between the two germline ends. The CDR3 sequence is 16 residues long. The CDR3 nucleotides read TGTGCCAGCAGTTCTGGGGTCTTTTATAGCAATCAGCCCCAGCATTTT. Its translation: CASSSGVFYSNQPQHF.